Below are 7 T cell receptor beta chains sequenced from a single sample in a study of T cells in Graves' hyperthyroidism and ophthalmopathy. Template material for amplifying TCR beta CDR3 regions consisted of RNA transcripts. An initial round of RT-PCR targeting the TCR CDR3 relied on the HTBI primer set. TCRdb itself ran the multiplex PCR reads through MiXCR, one entry per CDR3 protein. The data contain fewer than 250,000 distinct CDR3 sequences, around 15% of them singletons. The sequencing input was blood. These receptors came from a woman in her late teens or twenties with Graves' ophthalmopathy.

The rearrangement links TRBV29-1 to TRBJ2-1; 13 positions agree with TRBD2. Germline CDR1 is SQVTM and CDR2 is ANQGSEA. The CDR3 is 14 amino acids. V shed 1 base, J shed 8 bases, and the junction held 2 bases outside the gene matches. DNA of the CDR3: TGCAGCGTTGAAGCTGGACTAGCGGGAGATGAGCAGTTCTTC. Protein: CSVEAGLAGDEQFF.

This clonotype has just a few counts. One junction end does not reproduce the germline sequence, and a read error may be involved. CDR3 protein: CAAGQGMNTEALF. In nucleotides, the CDR3 is TGTGCCGCAGGACAGGGGATGAACACTGAAGCTCTCTTT. This rearrangement joins TRBV19 to TRBJ1-1; 9 positions match TRBD1. CDR1 is LNHDA and CDR2 is SQIVND in the germline V gene (reference sequence). The CDR3 is made up of 13 amino acids.

This clonotype was seen many times. The chain links TRBV28 to TRBJ2-5; TRBD2 agrees at 8 bases. The CDR3 extends over 12 amino acids. The trim removed 7 bases at V and 5 bases at J, leaving 3 bases unmatched. Germline V gene data show CDR1 as MDHEN and CDR2 as SYDVKM. This chain's CDR3 is CASNQREETQYF. The CDR3 region has the DNA TGTGCCAGCAACCAGCGGGAGGAGACCCAGTACTTC.

The chain is built from TRBV25-1 and TRBJ1-3; unclear D gene. The V gene's germline CDR1 is MGHDK and CDR2 SYGVNS. The CDR3 spans 14 residues. V was clipped by 3 bases and J by 2 bases, with 8 bases between them. This CDR3 is CASSEGGAGNTIYF. DNA of the CDR3: TGTGCCAGCAGTGAGGGCGGGGCTGGAAACACCATATATTTT.

This clonotype was counted ten times or more. V is TRBV6-2 or TRBV6-3 and J is TRBJ2-1; D remains unclear. The CDR3 has 15 residues. Germline values: CDR1 MNHEY, CDR2 SVGEGT. Trimming cost V 4 bases and J 4 bases, with 14 bases left between them. CDR3 sequence reads: CASSWVQPSYNEQFF. CDR3 nucleotide sequence: TGTGCCAGCAGTTGGGTGCAGCCGTCTTACAATGAGCAGTTCTTC.

This clonotype appeared many times. The chain is built from TRBV28 and TRBJ2-4; D might be TRBD1 or TRBD2, each matching 5 bases. CDR3 length: 18 amino acids. Per germline, CDR1 MDHEN and CDR2 SYDVKM. Trimming shortened V by 4 bases and J by 2 bases, and 21 bases separated the two germline ends. The CDR3 region is CASSSGRRQMESKNIQYF. In DNA, the CDR3 is TGTGCCAGCAGTTCGGGACGGCGGCAAATGGAGTCCAAAAACATTCAGTACTTC.

The gene calls are TRBV7-9 and TRBJ2-7, with D uncertain. The CDR3 consists of 12 residues. Trimming cost V 4 bases and J 4 bases, with 8 bases left between them. Germline V gene sequence: CDR1 SEHNR, CDR2 FQNEAQ (reference sequence). CDR3 coding DNA: TGTGCCAGCAGCTCGGACCTTTACGAGCAGTACTTC. As protein: CASSSDLYEQYF.